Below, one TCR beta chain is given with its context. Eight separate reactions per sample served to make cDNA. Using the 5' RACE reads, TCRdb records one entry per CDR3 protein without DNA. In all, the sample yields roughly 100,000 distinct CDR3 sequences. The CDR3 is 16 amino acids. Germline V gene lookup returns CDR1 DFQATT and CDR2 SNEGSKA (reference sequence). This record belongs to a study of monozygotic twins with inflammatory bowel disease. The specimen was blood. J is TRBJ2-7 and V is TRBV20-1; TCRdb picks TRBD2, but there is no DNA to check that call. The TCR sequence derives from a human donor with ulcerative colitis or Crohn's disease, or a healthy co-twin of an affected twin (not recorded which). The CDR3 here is CSASRTGVPGFDEQYF.